These 16 T cell receptor beta chains came from one sample sequenced in a study of control samples from healthy donors and cancer patients. TCRdb keeps only in-frame clones here, not all; method: immunoSEQ multiplex PCR. The profile shows about 150,000 clones, approximately 86% of them singletons. Sequencing was carried out using blood. These receptors all stem from a man between 18 and 29 years old in good health.

The V gene is TRBV5-4, the J gene TRBJ1-2; D perhaps matches TRBD1 (5 bases). This CDR3 spans 15 amino acids. Trimming shortened V by 1 base and J by 6 bases, and 16 bases separated the two germline ends. Germline V gives CDR1 SGHNT, CDR2 YYREEE (reference sequence). Here the CDR3 DNA reads TGTGCCAGCAGCTTGAAGAGGGGTTCAATGGATGGCTACACCTTC. Translated: CASSLKRGSMDGYTF.

On this clone: Additional DNA sequences in this sample encode the identical CDR3. V and J are TRBV6-5 and TRBJ2-2, with no clear D. Per the germline V gene, CDR1 is MNHEY and CDR2 is SVGAGI. The CDR3 extends over 13 amino acids. Trimming left V 0 bases short and J 1 base short, with 0 bases between. The CDR3 spells CASSYSNTGELFF. In DNA form, the CDR3 reads TGTGCCAGCAGTTACTCGAACACCGGGGAGCTGTTTTTT.

The chain is built from TRBV27 and TRBJ1-5; no definite D call. The CDR3 is 13 amino acids. Germline CDR1 reads MNHEY; CDR2 reads SMNVEV (reference sequence). Trimming left V 8 bases short and J 6 bases short, with 14 bases between. CDR3 region: CASGRQGGQPQHF. The CDR3, as DNA: TGTGCCAGCGGACGACAAGGAGGTCAGCCCCAGCATTTT.

V is TRBV6-5 and J is TRBJ2-7, with D unresolved. This CDR3 is 11 amino acids long. The V gene lost 7 bases and the J gene lost 3 bases, with 7 bases spanning the gap. Germline V gene lookup returns CDR1 MNHEY and CDR2 SVGAGI. The CDR3 coding sequence is TGTGCCAGCACCTATGGCTACGAGCAGTACTTC. This translates into CASTYGYEQYF.

The CDR3 loop is CASSRHRSSGAQNTGELFF. In nucleotides, the CDR3 is TGTGCCAGCAGTCGCCACCGATCTAGCGGGGCCCAGAACACCGGGGAGCTGTTTTTT. V usage is TRBV6-2 or TRBV6-3 and J usage is TRBJ2-2, with TRBD2 matching over 9 bases. The V and J ends lost 5 bases and 1 base, in that order; junction bases with no gene match: 14. Germline CDR1 reads MNHEY; CDR2 reads SVGEGT. The CDR3 has 19 residues.

A single count supports this clone. The gene calls are TRBV9 and TRBJ1-3; 7 nucleotides line up with TRBD1. The CDR3 loop spans 15 amino acids. Germline CDR1 is SGDLS and CDR2 is YYNGEE. Trimming at V came to 3 bases and at J to 4 bases, leaving 7 bases not matched to a gene. The CDR3 nucleotides are TGTGCCAGCAGCGGACTTGACAGGGCCGGAAACACCATATATTTT. It encodes CASSGLDRAGNTIYF.

The table lists this clone with a count of one. The rearrangement uses TRBV15 and TRBJ2-3, with 11 bases that match TRBD2. The CDR3 consists of 21 residues. CDR1 is LNHNV, CDR2 YYDKDF, per germline (reference sequence). J was trimmed by 1 base and V by 5 bases; bases with no gene match: 20. CDR3 DNA sequence: TGTGCCACCAGCCCACGACCTCTAGCGGGGGGACCGGCGGGGGGCACAGATACGCAGTATTTT. Its translation is CATSPRPLAGGPAGGTDTQYF.

The gene calls are TRBV9 and TRBJ1-6; D gene ambiguous. This CDR3 is 15 amino acids long. CDR1 is SGDLS and CDR2 is YYNGEE in the germline V gene. Trimming shortened V by 0 bases and J by 9 bases, and 13 bases separated the two germline ends. CDR3 nucleotides: TGTGCCAGCAGCGTAGACAGTTGGAGGAGTTCACCCCTCCACTTT. Amino acid sequence: CASSVDSWRSSPLHF. Supplemented by reference TRBV9 and TRBJ1-6, the full variable domain reads DSGVTQTPKHLITATGQRVTLRCSPRSGDLSVYWYQQSLDQGLQFLIQYYNGEERAKGNILERFSAQQFPDLHSELNLSSLELGDSALYFCASSVDSWRSSPLHFGNGTRLTVT.

This rearrangement joins TRBV18 to TRBJ1-6; D is ambiguous. Trimming stripped 1 base from V and 6 bases from J, with 4 bases between. Germline assignment: CDR1 KGHSH and CDR2 LQKENI. The length of the CDR3 is 13 residues. CDR3 bases: TGTGCCAGCTCACCACGCAGTAATTCACCCCTCCACTTT. As protein: CASSPRSNSPLHF.

The rearrangement joins TRBV12-3 or TRBV12-4 to TRBJ2-5; D is unresolved. V was pared by 3 bases and J by 4 bases, with 6 bases between. CDR3 length: 12 amino acids. The CDR3 loop is CASSLNVETQYF. CDR3 DNA sequence: TGTGCCAGCAGTTTGAACGTAGAGACCCAGTACTTC.

This clone has only one observation. The genes are TRBV6-5 and TRBJ1-6; maybe TRBD1 (5 bases). Trimming shortened V by 2 bases and J by 5 bases, and 10 bases separated the two germline ends. Germline lookup yields CDR1 MNHEY and CDR2 SVGAGI. The CDR3 spans 15 residues. The CDR3: CASSYHQGDNSPLHF. In DNA, the CDR3 is TGTGCCAGCAGTTACCACCAGGGAGATAATTCACCCCTCCACTTT.

A few counts support this clone. CDR3 DNA: TGTGCCAGCAGCTTAGGTCAGGGTGATCAGCCCCAGCATTTT. This codes for CASSLGQGDQPQHF. The rearrangement uses TRBV7-9 and TRBJ1-5, with TRBD1 as a possible D gene (5 bases). Germline-derived CDR1 and CDR2 are SEHNR and FQNEAQ (reference sequence). CDR3 size: 14 residues. Deletions cut 1 base from V and 5 bases from J, with 9 bases between.

This chain connects TRBV5-8 to TRBJ1-1, with D unclear. The CDR3 spans 11 residues. The germline V and J ends were trimmed by 1 base and 6 bases, with 4 bases remaining between them. CDR1 SGHTS and CDR2 YDEGEE come from the germline V gene. For the CDR3, the DNA is TGTGCCAGCAGCTTGTACCCTGAAGCTTTCTTT. Amino acid sequence: CASSLYPEAFF.

J is TRBJ2-3 and V is TRBV5-4; 8 bases fit TRBD2. Germline trimming cut 10 bases from V and 0 bases from J; bases unmatched to any gene: 4. Per the germline V gene, CDR1 is SGHNT and CDR2 is YYREEE (reference sequence). The CDR3 is 13 residues long. CDR3 protein: CAVSGDSTDTQYF. The CDR3 DNA reads as TGTGCCGTTAGCGGGGATAGCACAGATACGCAGTATTTT.

V gene TRBV24-1 combines with J gene TRBJ2-3; D perhaps matches TRBD2 (5 bases). The length of the CDR3 is 16 residues. CDR1 is KGHDR and CDR2 is SFDVKD in the germline V gene. Between the trimmed V and J ends, which lost 0 bases and 1 base, there was a span of 10 bases. The CDR3 protein is CATSDLGEAGTDTQYF. The CDR3 bases are TGTGCCACCAGTGATTTGGGAGAAGCGGGCACAGATACGCAGTATTTT.

The chain carries TRBV6-5 and TRBJ1-2, with TRBD1 identical over 9 bases. V dropped 4 bases and J dropped 7; count of bases not matched to a gene: 4. CDR1 is MNHEY, CDR2 SVGAGI, per germline. CDR3 length: 13 residues. The CDR3 DNA sequence: TGTGCCAGCAGTTTCCGGGACAGGGCTGGCTACACCTTC. Residues: CASSFRDRAGYTF.